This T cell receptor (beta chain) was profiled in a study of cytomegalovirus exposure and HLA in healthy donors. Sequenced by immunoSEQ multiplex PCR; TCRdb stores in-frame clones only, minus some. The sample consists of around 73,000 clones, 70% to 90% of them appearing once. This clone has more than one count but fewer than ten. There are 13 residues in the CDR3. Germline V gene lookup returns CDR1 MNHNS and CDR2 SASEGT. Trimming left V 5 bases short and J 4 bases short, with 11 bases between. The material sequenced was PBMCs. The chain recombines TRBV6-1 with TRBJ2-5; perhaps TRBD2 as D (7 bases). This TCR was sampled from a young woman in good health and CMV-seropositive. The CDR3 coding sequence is TGTGCCAGCAGTTGGGGGGGCCCAGAGACCCAGTACTTC. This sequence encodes CASSWGGPETQYF.